This entry lists 27 T cell receptor beta chains sequenced from one sample in a study of blood T cell repertoires in COVID-19. Method: immunoSEQ multiplex PCR; TCRdb's copy keeps in-frame clones and lacks some. The repertoire holds 95,000 to 110,000 clones, with under 95% as singletons. Sample: peripheral blood. Receptors were obtained from a woman in her 30s with acute or convalescent COVID-19.

The CDR3 sequence is CASSVERSALSYEQYF. The CDR3 nucleotides read TGTGCCAGCAGCGTAGAAAGGAGCGCCCTCTCCTACGAGCAGTACTTC. The genes are TRBV9 and TRBJ2-7, with D unclear. V was pared by 0 bases and J by 0 bases, with 13 bases between. Germline assignment: CDR1 SGDLS and CDR2 YYNGEE. This CDR3 has 16 residues.

The chain carries TRBV27 and TRBJ2-1; D gene uncertain. Germline CDR1 is MNHEY and CDR2 is SMNVEV (reference sequence). CDR3 length equals 15 residues. The V end lost 5 bases, the J end lost 0 bases, and 11 bases lay between the germline ends. Here the CDR3 DNA reads TGTGCCAGCAGTAGCCTCCAAAGCTCCTACAATGAGCAGTTCTTC. This gives the protein CASSSLQSSYNEQFF.

The chain is built from TRBV10-3 and TRBJ1-5, with TRBD1 matching 9 bases. The V gene end was trimmed by 6 bases and the J gene end by 4 bases; junction bases not matched to a gene: 10. Germline V CDR1 and CDR2: ENHRY, SYGVKD. The CDR3 runs 16 residues. In DNA, the CDR3 is TGTGCCATCAGCGAACGGGACAGGGTGTTAAATCAGCCCCAGCATTTT. Amino acid sequence: CAISERDRVLNQPQHF.

This clone was counted once. This rearrangement joins TRBV28 to TRBJ2-3, with a weak D call TRBD1 (6 bases). The CDR3 contains 15 residues. Trimming cost V 3 bases and J 2 bases, with 12 bases left between them. CDR1 is MDHEN and CDR2 is SYDVKM in the germline V gene. CDR3 region: CASSFRGSLTDTQYF. CDR3 DNA sequence: TGTGCCAGCAGTTTCAGGGGTAGCCTCACAGATACGCAGTATTTT.

The gene calls are TRBV9 and TRBJ2-1; 9 bases are a match to TRBD2. CDR3 length: 15 residues. Trimming cost V 3 bases and J 5 bases; bases outside gene matches: 6. Germline-derived CDR1 and CDR2 are SGDLS and YYNGEE. CDR3 loop: CASSAASGANNEQFF. In DNA, the CDR3 is TGTGCCAGCAGCGCCGCTAGCGGGGCGAACAATGAGCAGTTCTTC.

The rearrangement uses TRBV19 and TRBJ2-1, with 9 bases matching TRBD2. CDR1 and CDR2 (germline): LNHDA, SQIVND (reference sequence). The CDR3 runs to 15 residues. After removal of 5 bases from V and 1 base from J, the junction contained 3 bases not matched to a gene. The DNA of the CDR3 is TGTGCCAGTAGTTTCCTAGCGGGGTCCTACAATGAGCAGTTCTTC. It is translated as CASSFLAGSYNEQFF.

V gene TRBV5-4 combines with J gene TRBJ1-2, with TRBD1 matching over 8 bases. Per the germline V gene, CDR1 is SGHNT and CDR2 is YYREEE (reference sequence). J was trimmed by 3 bases and V by 3 bases; bases with no gene match: 7. The CDR3 is 15 residues long. The CDR3 DNA follows: TGTGCCAGCAGCTCTAAAGGACAGGGAGACTATGGCTACACCTTC. Protein product: CASSSKGQGDYGYTF.

V gene TRBV5-4 combines with J gene TRBJ1-1; the D gene is possibly TRBD1 (5 bases). Germline values: CDR1 SGHNT, CDR2 YYREEE (reference sequence). The V end lost 0 bases, the J end lost 8 bases, and 14 bases lay between the germline ends. The CDR3 is 14 amino acids. CDR3 protein: CASSLGGGVEEAFF. DNA of the CDR3: TGTGCCAGCAGCTTGGGAGGAGGGGTTGAAGAAGCTTTCTTT. The whole variable domain, filled in from reference TRBV5-4 and TRBJ1-1, reads ETGVTQSPTHLIKTRGQQVTLRCSSQSGHNTVSWYQQALGQGPQFIFQYYREEENGRGNFPPRFSGLQFPNYSSELNVNALELDDSALYLCASSLGGGVEEAFFGQGTRLTVV.

The chain is built from TRBV28 and TRBJ1-5, with 7 bases matching TRBD1. Germline V lookup: CDR1 MDHEN, CDR2 SYDVKM. This CDR3 comprises 14 residues. V gave up 1 base and J gave up 5 bases; unmatched junction bases: 2. The CDR3 DNA reads as TGTGCCAGCAGTTTATTCCAGGGGGATCAGCCCCAGCATTTT. Translating it yields CASSLFQGDQPQHF. Filled out from reference TRBV28 and TRBJ1-5, the complete variable domain reads DVKVTQSSRYLVKRTGEKVFLECVQDMDHENMFWYRQDPGLGLRLIYFSYDVKMKEKGDIPEGYSVSREKKERFSLILESASTNQTSMYLCASSLFQGDQPQHFGDGTRLSIL.

The J gene is TRBJ2-1, the V gene TRBV4-1; TRBD1 matches at 9 bases. The CDR3 sequence is 16 residues long. Germline values: CDR1 MGHRA, CDR2 YSYEKL. Germline trimming cut 0 bases from V and 5 bases from J; bases unmatched to any gene: 5. CDR3 bases: TGCGCCAGCAGCCAAGATATGGGACAGGGACACAATGAGCAGTTCTTC. It is translated as CASSQDMGQGHNEQFF.

The J gene is TRBJ1-3, the V gene TRBV18, with 7 bases matching TRBD1. With 5 bases clipped from V and 0 bases from J, the junction kept 10 bases outside the gene matches. Germline V lookup: CDR1 KGHSH, CDR2 LQKENI. The CDR3 is made up of 17 amino acids. This chain's CDR3 is CASSNSGTVHSGNTIYF. As DNA, the CDR3 is TGTGCCAGCTCAAACTCCGGGACAGTGCACTCTGGAAACACCATATATTTT. Combining the CDR3 with reference TRBV18 and TRBJ1-3 gives the whole variable domain NAGVMQNPRHLVRRRGQEARLRCSPMKGHSHVYWYRQLPEEGLKFMVYLQKENIIDESGMPKERFSAEFPKEGPSILRIQQVVRGDSAAYFCASSNSGTVHSGNTIYFGEGSWLTVV.

The chain uses TRBV9 and TRBJ2-2, with 11 bases that match TRBD1. This CDR3 contains 14 residues. The V segment lost 3 bases and the J segment 6 bases; nucleotides outside the gene matches: 1. CDR1 SGDLS and CDR2 YYNGEE come from the germline V gene. The CDR3 DNA sequence: TGTGCCAGCAGCGAGGGACAGGGGGCCGGGGAGCTGTTTTTT. Its translation is CASSEGQGAGELFF.

The chain has TRBV5-8 and TRBJ1-2, with D hard to call. CDR1 and CDR2 from the germline V gene are SGHTS and YDEGEE. The ends were cut back, 6 bases at V and 6 bases at J, with 21 bases in the middle. This CDR3 has 15 residues. The CDR3 spells CASTSRADYAHGYTF. The CDR3 nucleotides read TGTGCCAGCACTTCCCGAGCGGACTATGCGCATGGCTACACCTTC.

The chain carries TRBV6-5 and TRBJ2-2, with TRBD2 as a possible D gene (5 bases). Germline-derived CDR1 and CDR2 are MNHEY and SVGAGI. This CDR3 has 13 residues. V dropped 7 bases and J dropped 6 bases, with 12 bases sitting between them. The CDR3 protein is CASKLGEAGELFF. DNA for the CDR3: TGTGCCAGCAAATTGGGAGAGGCCGGGGAGCTGTTTTTT.

This rearrangement joins TRBV5-5 to TRBJ2-1; TRBD1 matches at 9 bases. The CDR3 is made up of 15 amino acids. V gave up 4 bases and J gave up 7 bases; unmatched junction bases: 9. Germline V gives CDR1 SGHKS, CDR2 YYEKEE (reference sequence). For the CDR3, the DNA is TGTGCCAGCAGCCCGGCCCCGGACAGGGGAAATGAGCAGTTCTTC. This codes for CASSPAPDRGNEQFF.

J is TRBJ2-7 and V is TRBV28, with TRBD2 as a possible D gene (5 bases). The V and J ends lost 7 bases and 3 bases respectively, with 19 bases between them. CDR1 is MDHEN and CDR2 is SYDVKM in the germline V gene. The CDR3 is 15 amino acids. The CDR3 sequence is CASKDGGSTRYEQYF. The CDR3 region has the DNA TGTGCCAGCAAGGACGGTGGGAGTACTCGCTACGAGCAGTACTTC. The variable domain in full, with the rest retrieved from reference TRBV28 and TRBJ2-7, is DVKVTQSSRYLVKRTGEKVFLECVQDMDHENMFWYRQDPGLGLRLIYFSYDVKMKEKGDIPEGYSVSREKKERFSLILESASTNQTSMYLCASKDGGSTRYEQYFGPGTRLTVT.

This clone was observed a single time. V is TRBV7-2 and J is TRBJ2-1, with 14 bases that match TRBD2. The junction had 4 bases not matched to a gene; V was cut back by 1 base and J by 8 bases. This CDR3 contains 16 residues. Germline lookup yields CDR1 SGHTA and CDR2 FQGNSA. CDR3 amino acids: CASSLGGTSGSYEQFF. The CDR3 nucleotides are TGTGCCAGCAGCTTAGGAGGGACTAGCGGGAGTTATGAGCAGTTCTTC.

The genes are TRBV7-2 and TRBJ1-2; D is unresolved. V was pared by 2 bases and J by 0 bases, with 7 bases between. CDR3 size: 14 residues. Per the germline V gene, CDR1 is SGHTA and CDR2 is FQGNSA. CDR3 sequence reads: CASSLYSTNYGYTF. The DNA for the CDR3 is TGTGCCAGCAGCTTATACAGTACTAACTATGGCTACACCTTC.

J is TRBJ1-1 and V is TRBV4-2, with D possibly being TRBD1 (5 bases). CDR3 length equals 15 residues. Trimming pared 0 bases from V and 0 bases from J, leaving 8 bases between. Per germline, CDR1 LGHNA and CDR2 YNFKEQ. The CDR3 protein is CASSQEGDMNTEAFF. CDR3 nucleotides: TGTGCCAGCAGCCAAGAAGGGGATATGAACACTGAAGCTTTCTTT.

This sequence joins TRBV28 and TRBJ2-7; 7 bases match TRBD1. This CDR3 contains 12 residues. Looked up from germline, CDR1 is MDHEN and CDR2 is SYDVKM. Trimming took 5 bases from V and 5 from J; bases not matched to a gene: 3. The CDR3 reads CASSHRGHEQYF. Written as DNA, the CDR3 is TGTGCCAGCAGTCACAGGGGTCACGAGCAGTACTTC. Full variable domain (missing parts from reference TRBV28 and TRBJ2-7): DVKVTQSSRYLVKRTGEKVFLECVQDMDHENMFWYRQDPGLGLRLIYFSYDVKMKEKGDIPEGYSVSREKKERFSLILESASTNQTSMYLCASSHRGHEQYFGPGTRLTVT.

The chain couples TRBV4-1 to TRBJ1-2; 7 bases match TRBD1. V dropped 0 bases and J dropped 6; count of bases not matched to a gene: 4. CDR3 length: 14 amino acids. The germline V gene has CDR1 MGHRA and CDR2 YSYEKL. The DNA for the CDR3 is TGCGCCAGCAGCCAAGACAGGGGGAGGAATGGCTACACCTTC. Its protein is CASSQDRGRNGYTF.

The chain combines TRBV11-2 with TRBJ2-3, with D hard to call. Per the germline V gene, CDR1 is SGHAT and CDR2 is FQNNGV. Trimming shortened V by 0 bases and J by 5 bases, and 3 bases separated the two germline ends. The CDR3 spans 12 residues. As DNA, the CDR3 is TGTGCCAGCAGCTTAGACGTAGATACGCAGTATTTT. This encodes CASSLDVDTQYF. Together with reference TRBV11-2 and TRBJ2-3, the CDR3 gives the full variable domain: EAGVAQSPRYKIIEKRQSVAFWCNPISGHATLYWYQQILGQGPKLLIQFQNNGVVDDSQLPKDRFSAERLKGVDSTLKIQPAKLEDSAVYLCASSLDVDTQYFGPGTRLTVL.

This clone was seen just once. CDR3 DNA: TGTGCCAGCAGCGACTTTAAGAACACTGAAGCTTTCTTT. It translates to CASSDFKNTEAFF. The chain carries TRBV9 and TRBJ1-1; D not resolved. V lost 3 bases and J lost 1, with 7 bases in between. Germline CDR1 and CDR2: SGDLS and YYNGEE. The CDR3 length is 13 residues.

The chain uses TRBV7-2 and TRBJ1-1, with D possibly matching TRBD1 (6 bases). The germline V gene has CDR1 SGHTA and CDR2 FQGNSA. The ends were cut back, 1 base at V and 3 bases at J, with 9 bases in the middle. The CDR3 contains 14 residues. The CDR3 DNA is TGTGCCAGCAGCTTAGTGTCAGGGGACACTGAAGCTTTCTTT. This gives the protein CASSLVSGDTEAFF.

V usage is TRBV6-1 and J usage is TRBJ1-5; unclear D gene. V was trimmed by 2 bases and J by 4 bases, leaving 21 bases between them. This CDR3 is 18 amino acids long. Germline V gene data show CDR1 as MNHNS and CDR2 as SASEGT. Here the CDR3 reads CASSEWGHVSGINQPQHF. The CDR3 bases are TGTGCCAGCAGTGAATGGGGTCACGTCAGCGGAATAAATCAGCCCCAGCATTTT.

The chain has TRBV2 and TRBJ1-6, with 7 bases that match TRBD1. Germline values: CDR1 SNHLY, CDR2 FYNNEI. V shed 1 base, J shed 10 bases, and the junction held 7 bases outside the gene matches. The CDR3 covers 15 residues. The CDR3 reads CASSEGQGGFSPLHF. The DNA of the CDR3 is TGTGCCAGCAGTGAAGGTCAGGGGGGTTTCTCACCCCTCCACTTT.

V usage is TRBV9 and J usage is TRBJ1-2; TRBD1 matches at 11 bases. The CDR3 totals 16 residues. Germline-derived CDR1 and CDR2 are SGDLS and YYNGEE. V dropped 3 bases and J dropped 4; count of bases not matched to a gene: 8. CDR3 nucleotide sequence: TGTGCCAGCAGCGAGCCGGGACAGGGGGATATCTATGGCTACACCTTC. Amino acid sequence: CASSEPGQGDIYGYTF.